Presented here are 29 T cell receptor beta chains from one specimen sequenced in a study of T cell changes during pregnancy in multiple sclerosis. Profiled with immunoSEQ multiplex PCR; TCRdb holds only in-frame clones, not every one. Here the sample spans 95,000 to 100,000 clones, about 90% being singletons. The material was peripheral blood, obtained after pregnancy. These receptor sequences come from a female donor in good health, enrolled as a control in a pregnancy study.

CDR3: CASSTNTGVGIYGYTF. The CDR3 nucleotides are TGTGCCAGCAGCACCAATACAGGGGTCGGAATCTATGGCTACACCTTC. The genes are TRBV7-9 and TRBJ1-2; 7 bases are a match to TRBD1. Germline lookup yields CDR1 SEHNR and CDR2 FQNEAQ (reference sequence). The CDR3 is 16 residues long. V trimming: 5 bases; J trimming: 4 bases; junction bases outside the gene matches: 13.

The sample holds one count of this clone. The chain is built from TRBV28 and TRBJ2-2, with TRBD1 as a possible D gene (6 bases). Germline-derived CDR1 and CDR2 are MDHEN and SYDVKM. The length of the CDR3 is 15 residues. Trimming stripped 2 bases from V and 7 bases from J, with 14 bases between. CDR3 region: CASSLGPTGLGELFF. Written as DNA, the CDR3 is TGTGCCAGCAGTTTAGGGCCAACAGGGCTCGGGGAGCTGTTTTTT. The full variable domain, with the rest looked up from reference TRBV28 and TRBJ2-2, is DVKVTQSSRYLVKRTGEKVFLECVQDMDHENMFWYRQDPGLGLRLIYFSYDVKMKEKGDIPEGYSVSREKKERFSLILESASTNQTSMYLCASSLGPTGLGELFFGEGSRLTVL.

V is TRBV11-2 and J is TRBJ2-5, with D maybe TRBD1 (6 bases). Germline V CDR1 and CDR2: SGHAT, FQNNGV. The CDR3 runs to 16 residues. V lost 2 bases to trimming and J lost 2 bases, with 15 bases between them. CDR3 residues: CASSLWAGDVQETQYF. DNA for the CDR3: TGTGCCAGCAGCTTATGGGCAGGGGATGTTCAAGAGACCCAGTACTTC. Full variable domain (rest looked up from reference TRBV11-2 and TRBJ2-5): EAGVAQSPRYKIIEKRQSVAFWCNPISGHATLYWYQQILGQGPKLLIQFQNNGVVDDSQLPKDRFSAERLKGVDSTLKIQPAKLEDSAVYLCASSLWAGDVQETQYFGPGTRLLVL.

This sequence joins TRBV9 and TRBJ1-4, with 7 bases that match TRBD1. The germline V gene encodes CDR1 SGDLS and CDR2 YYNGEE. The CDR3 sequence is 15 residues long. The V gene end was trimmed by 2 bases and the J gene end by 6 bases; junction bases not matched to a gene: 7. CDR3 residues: CASSVLGQPYEKLFF. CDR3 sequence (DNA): TGTGCCAGCAGCGTCCTGGGACAGCCCTATGAAAAACTGTTTTTT. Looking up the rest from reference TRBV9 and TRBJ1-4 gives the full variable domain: DSGVTQTPKHLITATGQRVTLRCSPRSGDLSVYWYQQSLDQGLQFLIQYYNGEERAKGNILERFSAQQFPDLHSELNLSSLELGDSALYFCASSVLGQPYEKLFFGSGTQLSVL.

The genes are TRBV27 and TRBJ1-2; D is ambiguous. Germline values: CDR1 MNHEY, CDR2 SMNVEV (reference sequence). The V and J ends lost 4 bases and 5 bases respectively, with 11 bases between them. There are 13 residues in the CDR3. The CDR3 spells CASSSGRLYGYTF. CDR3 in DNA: TGTGCCAGCAGTTCTGGCCGACTATATGGCTACACCTTC.

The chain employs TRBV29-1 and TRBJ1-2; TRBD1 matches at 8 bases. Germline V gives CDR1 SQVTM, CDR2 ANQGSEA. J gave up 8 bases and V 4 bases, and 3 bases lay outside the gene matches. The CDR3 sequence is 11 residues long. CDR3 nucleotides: TGCAGCGTTGTGGACAGGGTCGGCTACACCTTC. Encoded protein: CSVVDRVGYTF.

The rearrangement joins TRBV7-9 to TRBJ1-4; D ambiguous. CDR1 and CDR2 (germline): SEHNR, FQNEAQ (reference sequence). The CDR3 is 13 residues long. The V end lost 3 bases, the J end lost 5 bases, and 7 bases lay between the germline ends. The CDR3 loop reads CASSFDGNEKLFF. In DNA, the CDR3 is TGTGCCAGCAGCTTCGACGGGAATGAAAAACTGTTTTTT. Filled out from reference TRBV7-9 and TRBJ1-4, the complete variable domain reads DTGVSQNPRHKITKRGQNVTFRCDPISEHNRLYWYRQTLGQGPEFLTYFQNEAQLEKSRLLSDRFSAERPKGSFSTLEIQRTEQGDSAMYLCASSFDGNEKLFFGSGTQLSVL.

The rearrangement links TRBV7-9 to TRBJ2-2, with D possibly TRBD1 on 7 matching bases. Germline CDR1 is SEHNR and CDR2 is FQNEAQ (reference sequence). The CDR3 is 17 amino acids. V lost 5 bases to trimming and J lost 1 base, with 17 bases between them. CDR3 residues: CASSPRGVVRNTGELFF. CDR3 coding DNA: TGTGCCAGCAGCCCCAGGGGGGTTGTTAGGAACACCGGGGAGCTGTTTTTT.

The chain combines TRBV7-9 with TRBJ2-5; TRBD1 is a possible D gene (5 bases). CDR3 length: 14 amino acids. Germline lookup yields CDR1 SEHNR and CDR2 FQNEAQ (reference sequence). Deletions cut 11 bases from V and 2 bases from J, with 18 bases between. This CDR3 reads CACPDDSVQETQYF. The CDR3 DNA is TGTGCCTGCCCTGATGACAGTGTTCAAGAGACCCAGTACTTC.

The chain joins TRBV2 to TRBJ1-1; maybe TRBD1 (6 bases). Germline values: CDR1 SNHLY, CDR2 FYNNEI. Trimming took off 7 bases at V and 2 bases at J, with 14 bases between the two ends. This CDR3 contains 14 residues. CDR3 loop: CASIHRVGNTEAFF. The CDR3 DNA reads TGTGCCAGCATCCACAGGGTGGGAAACACTGAAGCTTTCTTT.

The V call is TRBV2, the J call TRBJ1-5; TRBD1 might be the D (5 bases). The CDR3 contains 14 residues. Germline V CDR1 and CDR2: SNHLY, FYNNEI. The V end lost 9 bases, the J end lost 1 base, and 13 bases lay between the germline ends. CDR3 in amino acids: CASSGGVSNQPQHF. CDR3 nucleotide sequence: TGTGCCAGTTCTGGGGGGGTGAGCAATCAGCCCCAGCATTTT.

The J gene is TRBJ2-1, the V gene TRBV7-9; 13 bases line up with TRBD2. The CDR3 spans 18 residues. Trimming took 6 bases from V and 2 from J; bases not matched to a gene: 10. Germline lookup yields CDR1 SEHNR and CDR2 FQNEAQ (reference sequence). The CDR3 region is CASSNPTSGRAPYNEQFF. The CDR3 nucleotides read TGTGCCAGCAGTAACCCAACTAGCGGGAGGGCACCCTACAATGAGCAGTTCTTC.

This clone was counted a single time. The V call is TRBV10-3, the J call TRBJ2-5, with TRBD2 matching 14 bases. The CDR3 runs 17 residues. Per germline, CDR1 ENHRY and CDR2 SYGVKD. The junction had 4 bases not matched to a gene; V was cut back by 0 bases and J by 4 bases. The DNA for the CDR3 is TGTGCCATCAGTGAGTCGAGAGGGACTAGCGGGGGAGAGACCCAGTACTTC. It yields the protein CAISESRGTSGGETQYF.

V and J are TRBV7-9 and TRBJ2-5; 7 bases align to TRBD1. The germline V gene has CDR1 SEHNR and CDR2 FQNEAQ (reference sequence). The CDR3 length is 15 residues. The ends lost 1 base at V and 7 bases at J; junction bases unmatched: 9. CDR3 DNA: TGTGCCAGCAGCTTAGAGGGGGCCCTTTCGGGGACCCAGTACTTC. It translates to CASSLEGALSGTQYF.

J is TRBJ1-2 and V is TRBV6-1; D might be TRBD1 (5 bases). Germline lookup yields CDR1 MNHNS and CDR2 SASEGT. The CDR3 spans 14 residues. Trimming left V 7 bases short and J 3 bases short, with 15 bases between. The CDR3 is CASNKVGADYGYTF. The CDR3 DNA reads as TGTGCCAGCAACAAGGTTGGGGCAGACTATGGCTACACCTTC.

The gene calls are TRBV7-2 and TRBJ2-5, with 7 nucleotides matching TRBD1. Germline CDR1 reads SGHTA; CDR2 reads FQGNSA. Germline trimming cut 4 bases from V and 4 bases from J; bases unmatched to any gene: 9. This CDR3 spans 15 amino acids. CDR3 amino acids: CASSSSGQELETQYF. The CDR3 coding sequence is TGTGCCAGCAGCTCATCCGGACAGGAACTAGAGACCCAGTACTTC.

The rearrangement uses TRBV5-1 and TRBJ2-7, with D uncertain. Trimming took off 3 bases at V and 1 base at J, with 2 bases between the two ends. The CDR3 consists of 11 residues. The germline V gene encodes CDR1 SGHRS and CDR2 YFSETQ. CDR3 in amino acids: CASSSSYEQYF. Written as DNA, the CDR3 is TGCGCCAGCAGCTCTTCCTACGAGCAGTACTTC.

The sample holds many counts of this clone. The CDR3 here is CASSHDREAFF. DNA for the CDR3: TGTGCCAGCAGCCATGACAGGGAGGCTTTCTTT. V and J are TRBV14 and TRBJ1-1; TRBD1 aligns across 7 bases. CDR3 length: 11 residues. Trimming at V came to 3 bases and at J to 11 bases, leaving 3 bases not matched to a gene. Germline assignment: CDR1 SGHDN and CDR2 FVKESK.

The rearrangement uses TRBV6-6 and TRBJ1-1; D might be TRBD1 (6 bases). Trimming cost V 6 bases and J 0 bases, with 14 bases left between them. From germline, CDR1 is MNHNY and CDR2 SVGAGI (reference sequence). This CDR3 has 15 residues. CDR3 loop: CASRSLDRMNTEAFF. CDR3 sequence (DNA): TGTGCCAGCAGATCCCTCGACAGGATGAACACTGAAGCTTTCTTT.

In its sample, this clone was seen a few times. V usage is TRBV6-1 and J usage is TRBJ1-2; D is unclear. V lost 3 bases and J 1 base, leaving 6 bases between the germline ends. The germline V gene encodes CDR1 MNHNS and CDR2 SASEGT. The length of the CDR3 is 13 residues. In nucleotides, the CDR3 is TGTGCCAGCAGTGACCGGGATAACTATGGCTACACCTTC. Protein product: CASSDRDNYGYTF.

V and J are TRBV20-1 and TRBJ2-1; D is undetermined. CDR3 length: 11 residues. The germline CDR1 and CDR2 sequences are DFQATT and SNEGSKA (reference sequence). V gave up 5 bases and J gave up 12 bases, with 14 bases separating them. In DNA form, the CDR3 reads TGCAGTGCTTACACCTTTCCCTGGCAGTTCTTC. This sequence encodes CSAYTFPWQFF.

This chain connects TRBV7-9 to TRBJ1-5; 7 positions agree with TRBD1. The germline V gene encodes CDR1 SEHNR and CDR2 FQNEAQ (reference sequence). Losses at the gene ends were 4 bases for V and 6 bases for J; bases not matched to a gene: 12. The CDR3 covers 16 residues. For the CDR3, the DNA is TGTGCCAGCAGCTCGGCCGGAGAAGGGGGCGGTCAGCCCCAGCATTTT. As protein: CASSSAGEGGGQPQHF.

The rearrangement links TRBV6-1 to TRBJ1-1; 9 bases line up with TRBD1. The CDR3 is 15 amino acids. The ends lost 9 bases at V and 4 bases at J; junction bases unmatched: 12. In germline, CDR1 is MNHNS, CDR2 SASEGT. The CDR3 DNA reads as TGTGCCAGTAAAACAGGGGGCTGGGGGGGCACTGAAGCTTTCTTT. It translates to CASKTGGWGGTEAFF.

DNA of the CDR3: TGTGCCAGCTGGGAGGCGGCGAATGGCTACACCTTC. Amino acids: CASWEAANGYTF. The chain couples TRBV9 to TRBJ1-2; D gene ambiguous. The CDR3 covers 12 residues. The germline V gene has CDR1 SGDLS and CDR2 YYNGEE. V was cut by 7 bases and J by 6 bases, with 13 bases left in between.

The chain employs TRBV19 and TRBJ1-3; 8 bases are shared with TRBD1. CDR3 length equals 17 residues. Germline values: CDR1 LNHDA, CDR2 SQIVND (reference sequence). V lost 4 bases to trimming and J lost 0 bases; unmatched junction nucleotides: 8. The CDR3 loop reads CASSTGTGESSGNTIYF. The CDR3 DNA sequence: TGTGCCAGTAGTACCGGGACAGGTGAAAGCTCTGGAAACACCATATATTTT.

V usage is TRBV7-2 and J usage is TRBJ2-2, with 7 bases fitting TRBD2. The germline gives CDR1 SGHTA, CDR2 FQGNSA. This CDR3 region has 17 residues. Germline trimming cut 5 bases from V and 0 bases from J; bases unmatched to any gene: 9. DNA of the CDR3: TGTGCCAGCAGCAGACGAGCGGGGTTCGCGAACACCGGGGAGCTGTTTTTT. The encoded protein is CASSRRAGFANTGELFF.

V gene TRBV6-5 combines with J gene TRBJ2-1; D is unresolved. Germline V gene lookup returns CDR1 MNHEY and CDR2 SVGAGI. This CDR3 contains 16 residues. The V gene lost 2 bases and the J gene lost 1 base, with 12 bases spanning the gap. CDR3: CASSYGQVGSYNEQFF. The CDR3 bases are TGTGCCAGCAGTTACGGTCAGGTTGGGTCCTACAATGAGCAGTTCTTC.

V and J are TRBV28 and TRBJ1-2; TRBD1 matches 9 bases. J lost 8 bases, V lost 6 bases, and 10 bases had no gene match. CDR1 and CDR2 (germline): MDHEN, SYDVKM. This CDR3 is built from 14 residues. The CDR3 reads CASSQSGTGKGYTF. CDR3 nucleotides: TGTGCCAGCAGCCAATCCGGGACAGGGAAAGGCTACACCTTC.

This CDR3 reads CASRTDRSSYEQYF. CDR3 nucleotides: TGCGCCAGCCGTACCGACAGGAGCTCCTACGAGCAGTACTTC. The genes are TRBV5-1 and TRBJ2-7, with TRBD1 as a possible D gene (6 bases). CDR1 and CDR2 (germline): SGHRS, YFSETQ. CDR3 length equals 14 residues. The V and J ends lost 7 bases and 0 bases respectively, with 14 bases between them.